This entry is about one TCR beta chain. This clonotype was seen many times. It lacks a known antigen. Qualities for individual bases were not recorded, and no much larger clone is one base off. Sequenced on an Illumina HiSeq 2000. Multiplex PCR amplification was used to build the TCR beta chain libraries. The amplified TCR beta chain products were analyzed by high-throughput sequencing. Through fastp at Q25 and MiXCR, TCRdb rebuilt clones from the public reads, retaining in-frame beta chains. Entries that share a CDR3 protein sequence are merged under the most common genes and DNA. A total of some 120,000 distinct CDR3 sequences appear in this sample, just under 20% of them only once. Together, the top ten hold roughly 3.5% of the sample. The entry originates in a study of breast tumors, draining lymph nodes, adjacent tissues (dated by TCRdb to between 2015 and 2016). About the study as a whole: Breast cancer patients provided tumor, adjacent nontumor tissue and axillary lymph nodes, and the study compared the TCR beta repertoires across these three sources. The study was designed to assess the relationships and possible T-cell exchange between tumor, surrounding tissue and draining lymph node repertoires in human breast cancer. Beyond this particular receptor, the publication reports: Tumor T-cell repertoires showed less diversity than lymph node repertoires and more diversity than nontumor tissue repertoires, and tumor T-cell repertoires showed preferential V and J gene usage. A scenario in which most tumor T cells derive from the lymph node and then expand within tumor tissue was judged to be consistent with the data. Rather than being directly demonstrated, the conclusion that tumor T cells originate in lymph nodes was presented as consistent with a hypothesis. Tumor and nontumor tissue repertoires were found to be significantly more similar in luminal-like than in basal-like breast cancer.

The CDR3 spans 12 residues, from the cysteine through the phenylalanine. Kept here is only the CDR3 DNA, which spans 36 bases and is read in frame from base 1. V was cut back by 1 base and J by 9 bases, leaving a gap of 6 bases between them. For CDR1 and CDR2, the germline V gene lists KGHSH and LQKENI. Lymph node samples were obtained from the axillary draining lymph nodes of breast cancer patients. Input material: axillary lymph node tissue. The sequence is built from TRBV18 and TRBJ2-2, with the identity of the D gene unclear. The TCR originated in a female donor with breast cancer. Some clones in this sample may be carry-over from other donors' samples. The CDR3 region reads CASSPRLWELFF. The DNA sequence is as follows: TGTGCCAGCTCACCACGGCTGTGGGAGCTGTTTTTT.